The T cell receptor beta chain described here comes from a study of shared clonotypes between healthy human individuals. As for the study in general: Used for every donor were three CD4 naive, three CD4 memory, two CD8 naive and one CD8 memory plate. Whole-study results and caveats: Non-shared clonotypes had lower generation probabilities than clonotypes shared by all four sorted-subset donors.

Concerning this clone itself: What it binds is unknown.

Germline assignment: CDR1 KGHSH and CDR2 LQKENI. The CDR3 has 14 residues. V was trimmed by 1 base and J by 4 bases, leaving 8 bases between them. Sorted subsets were amplified in replicate PCRs using approximately 0.2 ug DNA, around 30,000 T cell genomes. The data were produced by immunoSEQ multiplex PCR, yet TCRdb's version contains in-frame clones alone and is incomplete. The table includes hundreds of thousands of clones, approximately 74% detected once. Material for sequencing was memory CD4+ T cells sorted from blood. As for subset: CD45RA-negative fraction. This receptor was identified in a woman in her thirties in good health. This chain links TRBV18 with TRBJ1-3; D not certain. Written as DNA, the CDR3 is TGTGCCAGCTCACCACAAAAGGACGGAAACACCATATATTTT. Its protein product is CASSPQKDGNTIYF. Complete variable domain (other parts from reference TRBV18 and TRBJ1-3): NAGVMQNPRHLVRRRGQEARLRCSPMKGHSHVYWYRQLPEEGLKFMVYLQKENIIDESGMPKERFSAEFPKEGPSILRIQQVVRGDSAAYFCASSPQKDGNTIYFGEGSWLTVV.